This section outlines one T cell receptor beta chain sequence together with its context. TCRdb keeps only in-frame clones here, not all; method: immunoSEQ multiplex PCR. The table records approximately 110,000 clones, about 92% of them present only once. The data derive from a study of T cell responses to AZD1222 COVID-19 vaccine. CDR1 is KGHSH and CDR2 is LQKENI in the germline V gene. The ends were cut back, 3 bases at V and 7 bases at J, with 16 bases in the middle. CDR3 length equals 15 residues. Here the sequenced sample was peripheral blood, taken on day 0 of AZD1222 vaccination. This TCR derives from an adult in good health. V gene TRBV18 combines with J gene TRBJ1-5; tentative D call: TRBD1 (6 bases). Here the CDR3 reads CASSPLGGESQPQHF. DNA for the CDR3: TGTGCCAGCTCACCCCTAGGGGGGGAATCACAGCCCCAGCATTTT. Based on the CDR3 plus reference TRBV18 and TRBJ1-5, the full variable domain is NAGVMQNPRHLVRRRGQEARLRCSPMKGHSHVYWYRQLPEEGLKFMVYLQKENIIDESGMPKERFSAEFPKEGPSILRIQQVVRGDSAAYFCASSPLGGESQPQHFGDGTRLSIL.